Below, 15 T cell receptor beta chains from the same sample are listed, as sequenced in a study of monozygotic twins with inflammatory bowel disease. TCRdb re-called the 5' RACE reads; one entry per CDR3 protein, DNA not given. The sample data list around 410,000 distinct CDR3 sequences. The specimen sequenced was blood. The source of these receptors is a human donor with ulcerative colitis or Crohn's disease, or a healthy co-twin of an affected twin (not recorded which).

This chain connects TRBV6-1 to TRBJ2-1; TCRdb calls TRBD1, which cannot be checked without DNA. Germline CDR1 and CDR2: MNHNS and SASEGT. The CDR3 has 16 residues. The chain's CDR3 is CASSRGPGQGDNEQFF.

This chain uses TRBV5-6 with TRBJ2-2; TCRdb's D call of TRBD1 is untestable without DNA. The CDR3 covers 14 residues. CDR1 is SGHDT, CDR2 YYEEEE, per germline. CDR3 amino acids: CASNRQGPSGELFF.

The chain carries TRBV4-3 and TRBJ2-5. Germline V gene sequence: CDR1 LGHNA, CDR2 YSLEER. This CDR3 comprises 15 residues. This CDR3 reads CASSQDYSRQETQYF.

The chain uses TRBV4-2 and TRBJ1-5. Germline lookup yields CDR1 LGHNA and CDR2 YNFKEQ. The CDR3 consists of 16 residues. The CDR3 spells CASSQAAGFGNQPQHF.

This sequence joins TRBV6-2 or TRBV6-3 and TRBJ2-2; lacking DNA, the TRBD2 call made by TCRdb goes unchecked. This CDR3 is built from 16 residues. Germline loops: CDR1 MNHEY, CDR2 SVGEGT. CDR3 region: CASSSGLAANTGELFF.

The chain employs TRBV4-3 and TRBJ1-4. CDR1 and CDR2 (germline): LGHNA, YSLEER. This CDR3 is built from 16 residues. CDR3: CASSQGNHATNEKLFF.

The chain is built from TRBV5-1 and TRBJ2-3; checking the TCRdb D call of TRBD1 is not possible without DNA. The CDR3 has 13 amino acids. CDR1 and CDR2 from the germline V gene are SGHRS and YFSETQ. The CDR3: CASSSPGLATQYF.

The chain carries TRBV6-2 or TRBV6-3 and TRBJ2-7; TCRdb's D call of TRBD1 is untestable without DNA. CDR1 and CDR2 from the germline V gene are MNHEY and SVGEGT. The CDR3 loop spans 13 amino acids. CDR3 protein: CATPDRTAYEQYF.

The rearrangement joins TRBV7-9 to TRBJ1-1. The CDR3 has 15 residues. CDR1 is SEHNR, CDR2 FQNEAQ, per germline (reference sequence). CDR3 amino acids: CASSLLGEANTEAFF.

The chain employs TRBV14 and TRBJ1-2; as DNA is missing, the TRBD1 call by TCRdb cannot be tested. The CDR3 totals 15 residues. The V gene's germline CDR1 is SGHDN and CDR2 FVKESK. The CDR3 here is CASSPTTDGRGGYTF. Combining the CDR3 with reference TRBV14 and TRBJ1-2 gives the whole variable domain EAGVTQFPSHSVIEKGQTVTLRCDPISGHDNLYWYRRVMGKEIKFLLHFVKESKQDESGMPNNRFLAERTGGTYSTLKVQPAELEDSGVYFCASSPTTDGRGGYTFGSGTRLTVV.

The chain joins TRBV20-1 to TRBJ2-1; the D gene TCRdb calls, TRBD2, cannot be checked with no DNA. The CDR3 runs to 12 residues. Per the germline V gene, CDR1 is DFQATT and CDR2 is SNEGSKA (reference sequence). CDR3 protein: CSARVGPYEQFF.

The chain links TRBV5-1 to TRBJ2-2. The V gene's germline CDR1 is SGHRS and CDR2 YFSETQ. The CDR3 contains 15 residues. The CDR3 is CASSLANLGTGELFF.

This chain uses TRBV10-3 with TRBJ2-3; the TCRdb call, TRBD2, lacks DNA for checking. The germline CDR1 and CDR2 sequences are ENHRY and SYGVKD. CDR3 size: 19 residues. The CDR3 protein is CAISESERGGRRGTDTQYF.

The rearrangement joins TRBV5-1 to TRBJ2-1; the TCRdb D gene call, TRBD2, has no DNA to confirm it. Germline CDR1 is SGHRS and CDR2 is YFSETQ. The CDR3 runs 18 residues. Here the CDR3 reads CASSMRGSGTSGTYEQFF.

This chain joins TRBV18 and TRBJ2-1. Germline V CDR1 and CDR2: KGHSH, LQKENI. This CDR3 is 14 amino acids long. CDR3 sequence reads: CASSPIGIGNEQFF.